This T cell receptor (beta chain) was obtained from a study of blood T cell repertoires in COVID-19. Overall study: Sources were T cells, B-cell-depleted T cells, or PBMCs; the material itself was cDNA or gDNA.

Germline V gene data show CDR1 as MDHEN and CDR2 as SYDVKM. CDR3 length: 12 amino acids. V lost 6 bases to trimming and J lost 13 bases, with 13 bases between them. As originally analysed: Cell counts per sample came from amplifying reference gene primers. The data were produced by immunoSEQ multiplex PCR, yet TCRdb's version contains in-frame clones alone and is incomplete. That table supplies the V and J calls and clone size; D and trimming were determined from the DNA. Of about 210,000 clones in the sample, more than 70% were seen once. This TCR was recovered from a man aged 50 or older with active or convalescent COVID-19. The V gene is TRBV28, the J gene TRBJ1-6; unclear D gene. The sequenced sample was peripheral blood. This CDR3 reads CASSIGEFPLHF. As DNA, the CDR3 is TGTGCCAGCAGCATTGGGGAGTTCCCCCTCCACTTT.